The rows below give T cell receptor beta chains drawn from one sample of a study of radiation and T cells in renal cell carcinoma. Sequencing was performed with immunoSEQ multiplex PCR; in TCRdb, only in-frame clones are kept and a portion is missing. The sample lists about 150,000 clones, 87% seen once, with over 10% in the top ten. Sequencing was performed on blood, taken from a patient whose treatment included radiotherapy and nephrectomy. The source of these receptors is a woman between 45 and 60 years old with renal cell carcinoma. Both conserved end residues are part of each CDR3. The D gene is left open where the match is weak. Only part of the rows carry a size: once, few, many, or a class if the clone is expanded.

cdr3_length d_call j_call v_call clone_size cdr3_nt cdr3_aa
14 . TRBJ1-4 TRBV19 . TGTGCCAGTAGTCAACAGGGCGTGGAGGAAAAACTGTTTTTT CASSQQGVEEKLFF
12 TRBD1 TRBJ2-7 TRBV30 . TGTGCCTGGCGGGACAGTGCCTACGAGCAGTACTTC CAWRDSAYEQYF
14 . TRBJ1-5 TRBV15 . TGTGCCACCAGCAGAGATACGGGGGGAAGTCCCCAGCATTTT CATSRDTGGSPQHF
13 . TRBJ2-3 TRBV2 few TGTGCCTGGCGCAGCGTAAGCACAGATACGCAGTATTTT CAWRSVSTDTQYF
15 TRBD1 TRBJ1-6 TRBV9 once TGTGCCAGCAGCGTAGTAGGGACAGATAATTCACCCCTCCACTTT CASSVVGTDNSPLHF
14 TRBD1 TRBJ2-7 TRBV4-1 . TGCGCCAGCAGCCGAGGACAGGGTCTAAACGAGCAGTACTTC CASSRGQGLNEQYF
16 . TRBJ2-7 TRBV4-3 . TGCGCCAGCAGCCAAGATTTGGACGGTGGCATCCACGAGCAGTACTTC CASSQDLDGGIHEQYF
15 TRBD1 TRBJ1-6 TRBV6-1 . TGTGCCAGCAGGGAAGGACAGGGGTTGAATTCACCCCTCCACTTT CASREGQGLNSPLHF
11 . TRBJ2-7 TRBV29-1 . TGCAGCGTTCCCATGGGGGAAGAGCAGTACTTC CSVPMGEEQYF
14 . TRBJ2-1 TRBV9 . TGTGCCAGCAGCGTAGAACTAGTCTGGAATGAGCAGTTCTTC CASSVELVWNEQFF
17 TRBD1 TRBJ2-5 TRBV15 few TGTGCCACCAGCAGAGGGTGGGGGACAGCCTTTTCGGAGACCCAGTACTTC CATSRGWGTAFSETQYF
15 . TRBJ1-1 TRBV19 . TGTGCCAGTAGCCCCGGGCGGCAGTTGAACACTGAAGCTTTCTTT CASSPGRQLNTEAFF
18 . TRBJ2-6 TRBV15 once TGTGCCACCAGCAGAGATAGTTACCGGTTCTCTGGGGCCAACGTCCTGACTTTC CATSRDSYRFSGANVLTF
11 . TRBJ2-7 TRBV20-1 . TGCAGTGCTAGAGATCAGTTCGAGCAGTACTTC CSARDQFEQYF
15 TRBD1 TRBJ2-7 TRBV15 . TGTGCCACCTCCGACGTGGGACAGGGGGCTGACGAGCAGTACTTC CATSDVGQGADEQYF
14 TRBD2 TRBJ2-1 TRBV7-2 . TGTGCCAGCACCGGGGGGACCTCCTACAATGAGCAGTTCTTC CASTGGTSYNEQFF
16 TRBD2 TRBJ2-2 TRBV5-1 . TGCGCCAGCAGGGCGGGGGGCCCTGCGAACACCGGGGAGCTGTTTTTT CASRAGGPANTGELFF
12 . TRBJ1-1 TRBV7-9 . TGTGCCAGCACTGGTTCCAGCACTGAAGCTTTCTTT CASTGSSTEAFF
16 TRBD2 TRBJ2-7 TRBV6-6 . TGTGCCAGCATGGCCCTAGGGCGGGGGTCCTCCTACGAGCAGTACTTC CASMALGRGSSYEQYF
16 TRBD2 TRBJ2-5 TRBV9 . TGTGCCAGCAGCGTATTAGGGAGCGGGGGCCAAGAGACCCAGTACTTC CASSVLGSGGQETQYF
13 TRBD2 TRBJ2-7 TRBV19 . TGTGCCAGTAGTTTGGGACTAGTGGACGAGCAGTACTTC CASSLGLVDEQYF
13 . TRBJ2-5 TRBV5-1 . TGCGCCAGCAGCTGGGATCTCGGGGAGACCCAGTACTTC CASSWDLGETQYF
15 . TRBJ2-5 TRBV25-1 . TGTGCCAGCAGTGAATATGCTAGTCACCAAGAGACCCAGTACTTC CASSEYASHQETQYF
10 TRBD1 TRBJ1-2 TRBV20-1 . TGCAGTGCAGGACAGGGAGGCTACACCTTC CSAGQGGYTF
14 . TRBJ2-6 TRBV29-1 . TGCAGCGTCCGACTCGCGGCGGGGGCCAACGTCCTGACTTTC CSVRLAAGANVLTF
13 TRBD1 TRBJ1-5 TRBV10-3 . TGTGCCACCGGGGGACAGCCCGATCAGCCCCAGCATTTT CATGGQPDQPQHF
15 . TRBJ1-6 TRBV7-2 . TGTGCCAGCAGCTTAGAGGGGTCCTATAATTCACCCCTCCACTTT CASSLEGSYNSPLHF
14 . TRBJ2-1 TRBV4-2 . TGTGCCAGCAGCCCGGGACTGTCCTACAATGAGCAGTTCTTC CASSPGLSYNEQFF
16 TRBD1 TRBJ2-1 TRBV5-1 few TGCGCCAGCAGCTGGGGTGGGGGACAGCTTTACAATGAGCAGTTCTTC CASSWGGGQLYNEQFF
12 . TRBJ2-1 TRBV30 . TGTGCCTGGAGTGTCAGGGGCGGTGAGCAGTTCTTC CAWSVRGGEQFF
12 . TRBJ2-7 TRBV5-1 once TGCGCCAGCAGCTTCGAGGGTTACGAGCAGTACTTC CASSFEGYEQYF
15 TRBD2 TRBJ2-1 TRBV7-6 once TGTGCCAGCAGCATCTTAGCGGGGGGGCAGGATGAGCAGTTCTTC CASSILAGGQDEQFF
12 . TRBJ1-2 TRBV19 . TGTGCCTCCAGCGGGATCCTCTATGGCTACACCTTC CASSGILYGYTF
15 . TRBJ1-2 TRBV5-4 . TGTGCCAGCAGCTTGGTAGGGGACAAGGGCTATGGCTACACCTTC CASSLVGDKGYGYTF
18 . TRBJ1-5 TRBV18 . TGTGCCAGCTCACCACTATATCTTGACAGGAGTAGCAATCAGCCCCAGCATTTT CASSPLYLDRSSNQPQHF
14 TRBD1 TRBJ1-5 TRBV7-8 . TGTGCCAGCAGCGCGGGACAGAATAATCAGCCCCAGCATTTT CASSAGQNNQPQHF
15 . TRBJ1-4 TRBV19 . TGTGCCAGTAGTCCCCGGCCTCAGGCTAATGAAAAACTGTTTTTT CASSPRPQANEKLFF
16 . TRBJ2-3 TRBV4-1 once TGCGCCAGCAGCCAAGATCGACGGCGGGTCACAGATACGCAGTATTTT CASSQDRRRVTDTQYF
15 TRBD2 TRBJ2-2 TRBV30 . TGTGCCTGGAGTGTCCGGGGACTAGCAACCGGGGAGCTGTTTTTT CAWSVRGLATGELFF
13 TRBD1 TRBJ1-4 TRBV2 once TGTGCCAGCAGGGGGACAGTAAATGAAAAACTGTTTTTT CASRGTVNEKLFF
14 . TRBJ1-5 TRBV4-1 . TGCGCCAGCAGCCTCACAGGAACGGATCAGCCCCAGCATTTT CASSLTGTDQPQHF
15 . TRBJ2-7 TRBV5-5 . TGTGCCAGCAGCTTTGGACAGATCAGATCCTACGAGCAGTACTTC CASSFGQIRSYEQYF
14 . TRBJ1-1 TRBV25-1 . TGTGCCAGCAGTGAAAACAGGGAGAACACTGAAGCTTTCTTT CASSENRENTEAFF
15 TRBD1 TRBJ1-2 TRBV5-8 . TGTGCCAGCAGAGGGGGCCCAGGGCTAAACTATGGCTACACCTTC CASRGGPGLNYGYTF
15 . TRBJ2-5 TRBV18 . TGTGCCAGCTCACCACTAGGGGGAGACCGGGAGACCCAGTACTTC CASSPLGGDRETQYF
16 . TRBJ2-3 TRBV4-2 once TGTGCCAGCAGCCAAGACGTAGGACAGCAGACAGATACGCAGTATTTT CASSQDVGQQTDTQYF
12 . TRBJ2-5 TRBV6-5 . TGTGCCAGCAGTCGGGGAACAGAGACCCAGTACTTC CASSRGTETQYF
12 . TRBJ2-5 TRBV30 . TGTGCCTGGAGTGTACACGGGGAGACCCAGTACTTC CAWSVHGETQYF
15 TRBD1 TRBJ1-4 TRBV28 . TGTGCCAGCACCCCCGGGACAGGGGGGCCAGAAAAACTGTTTTTT CASTPGTGGPEKLFF
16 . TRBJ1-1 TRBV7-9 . TGTGCCAGCAGCTTAGCCTCCGGGTTTTATAACCGTGAAGCTTTCTTT CASSLASGFYNREAFF
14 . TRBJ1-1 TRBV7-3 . TGTGCCAGCAGCTCCGGGGTGGGGGACACTGAAGCTTTCTTT CASSSGVGDTEAFF
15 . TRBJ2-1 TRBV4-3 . TGCGCCAGCAGCCAAGTAGGGGTCTCCTACAATGAGCAGTTCTTC CASSQVGVSYNEQFF
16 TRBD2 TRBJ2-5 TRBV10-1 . TGCGCCAGCAGTGAGTCGGGTAGCGGGGGACAAGAGACCCAGTACTTC CASSESGSGGQETQYF